The rows below give T cell receptor beta chains drawn from one sample of a study of blood T cell repertoires in COVID-19. The method was immunoSEQ multiplex PCR; TCRdb's version includes in-frame clones alone and lacks a portion of them. The sample includes a few hundred thousand clones, around 90% of them seen just once. Material for sequencing was peripheral blood. These receptors were collected from a woman between 40 and 55 years old who had recovered from COVID-19. Each CDR3 is given with its conserved first and last residue. D genes are given only for firm matches. Some rows have no size entry. The others give once, few or many, or a class for an expanded clone.

d_call j_call cdr3_length clone_size v_call cdr3_aa cdr3_nt
TRBD2 TRBJ2-7 15 . TRBV10-3 CAISGTSGRAGEQYF TGTGCCATCAGTGGGACTAGCGGGAGGGCCGGGGAGCAGTACTTC
. TRBJ2-1 11 . TRBV6-5 CASIQTYEQFF TGTGCCAGCATACAGACGTATGAGCAGTTCTTC
TRBD2 TRBJ2-1 15 once TRBV5-1 CASSSGLADYNEQFF TGCGCCAGCAGCTCGGGACTAGCGGATTACAATGAGCAGTTCTTC
TRBD2 TRBJ2-3 18 . TRBV14 CASSQRLADSRLTDTQYF TGTGCCAGCAGCCAACGACTAGCGGACTCACGCCTCACAGATACGCAGTATTTT
TRBD2 TRBJ2-1 13 . TRBV3-1/TRBV3-2 CASSAGVYNEQFF TGTGCCAGCAGCGCGGGAGTTTACAATGAGCAGTTCTTC
TRBD1 TRBJ2-7 15 . TRBV4-2 CASSQGSAGGGEQYF TGTGCCAGCAGCCAAGGTTCGGCAGGGGGCGGCGAGCAGTACTTC
TRBD1 TRBJ2-7 15 . TRBV6-6 CASSYPTGGAEEQYF TGTGCCAGCAGTTACCCAACAGGGGGCGCGGAAGAGCAGTACTTC
. TRBJ2-7 12 . TRBV29-1 CSVDAGAREQYF TGCAGCGTTGATGCGGGTGCCCGCGAGCAGTACTTC
. TRBJ2-3 14 . TRBV7-9 CASSLGGFTDTQYF TGTGCCAGCAGCTTAGGAGGCTTCACAGATACGCAGTATTTT
TRBD2 TRBJ2-1 17 . TRBV7-9 CASSFIPGLADYNEQFF TGTGCCAGCAGCTTTATCCCGGGACTAGCGGACTACAATGAGCAGTTCTTC
TRBD1 TRBJ1-5 15 . TRBV28 CASSLTGESRQPQHF TGTGCCAGCAGCTTAACAGGGGAGTCCAGGCAGCCCCAGCATTTT
. TRBJ2-1 13 . TRBV30 CAWTRSELNEQFF TGTGCCTGGACGCGGAGCGAGCTCAATGAGCAGTTCTTC
. TRBJ2-2 16 . TRBV4-1 CASSRARAGWGGELFF TGCGCCAGCAGCCGAGCGAGGGCGGGGTGGGGCGGGGAGCTGTTTTTT
. TRBJ1-6 14 . TRBV19 CASSPYEGNSPLHF TGTGCCAGTAGTCCCTACGAGGGAAATTCACCCCTCCACTTT
TRBD2 TRBJ2-2 17 . TRBV19 CASSILPLAGDTGELFF TGTGCCAGTAGTATTCTTCCACTAGCGGGAGATACCGGGGAGCTGTTTTTT
. TRBJ1-4 17 once TRBV19 CASSIRTSGSSNEKLFF TGTGCCAGTAGTATCAGAACATCAGGGTCGTCTAATGAAAAACTGTTTTTT
. TRBJ2-1 11 . TRBV2 CASSLATGLFF TGTGCCAGCAGCCTCGCGACAGGACTGTTCTTC
TRBD1 TRBJ2-5 12 . TRBV27 CASRGQQETQYF TGTGCCAGCAGGGGACAGCAAGAGACCCAGTACTTC
TRBD1 TRBJ2-2 19 . TRBV11-3 CASSLDGLLGTGTTGELFF TGTGCCAGCAGCTTAGACGGATTGCTTGGGACAGGGACCACCGGGGAGCTGTTTTTT
. TRBJ2-7 12 . TRBV2 CASTLAPYEQYF TGTGCCAGCACTTTAGCCCCCTACGAGCAGTACTTC
. TRBJ2-1 16 . TRBV11-2 CASSLVAPGLYNEQFF TGTGCCAGCAGCTTAGTAGCGCCTGGACTCTACAATGAGCAGTTCTTC
TRBD1 TRBJ2-1 15 . TRBV2 CASSERTGSGNEQFF TGTGCCAGCAGTGAGAGGACAGGGTCGGGCAATGAGCAGTTCTTC
. TRBJ2-4 11 . TRBV20-1 CSLNSENIQYF TGCAGCCTTAACTCTGAAAACATTCAGTACTTC
. TRBJ1-4 16 . TRBV6-1 CASSDGRGATNEKLFF TGTGCCAGCAGTGACGGGCGGGGAGCAACTAATGAAAAACTGTTTTTT
. TRBJ1-2 15 . TRBV7-8 CASSLVAGPSYGYTF TGTGCCAGCAGCTTAGTCGCAGGCCCCAGCTATGGCTACACCTTC
TRBD2 TRBJ2-2 16 . TRBV5-1 CASSSVTSGNTGELFF TGCGCCAGCAGCTCAGTGACTAGCGGAAATACCGGGGAGCTGTTTTTT
. TRBJ2-1 16 . TRBV24-1 CATSDDSVGAYNEQFF TGTGCCACCAGTGACGACTCGGTCGGAGCTTACAATGAGCAGTTCTTC
. TRBJ2-2 13 once TRBV7-2 CASSQRESGELFF TGTGCCAGCAGCCAACGGGAGTCCGGGGAGCTGTTTTTT
. TRBJ2-7 14 few TRBV18 CASSGASVSYEQYF TGTGCCAGCTCTGGGGCATCCGTCTCCTACGAGCAGTACTTC
. TRBJ2-7 12 . TRBV18 CASSPLRSEQYF TGTGCCAGCTCACCACTCAGGTCCGAGCAGTACTTC
TRBD1 TRBJ1-5 14 . TRBV5-1 CASSLGQGQQPQHF TGCGCCAGCAGCTTGGGACAGGGGCAACAGCCCCAGCATTTT
. TRBJ2-7 13 . TRBV27 CASSRRENYEQYF TGTGCCAGCAGTCGTAGGGAGAACTACGAGCAGTACTTC
TRBD2 TRBJ2-1 18 . TRBV5-4 CASTRGLAGFLSYNEQFF TGTGCCAGCACCAGAGGACTAGCGGGTTTTCTCTCCTACAATGAGCAGTTCTTC
TRBD1 TRBJ1-1 15 . TRBV6-5 CASSSTGDRVTEAFF TGTGCCAGCAGTTCAACAGGGGATCGGGTCACTGAAGCTTTCTTT
. TRBJ2-5 19 . TRBV15 CATSEEIGRYKGRQETQYF TGTGCCACCAGCGAAGAGATCGGACGTTACAAAGGGAGGCAAGAGACCCAGTACTTC
TRBD2 TRBJ2-5 16 . TRBV5-1 CASSLSVAGGRETQYF TGCGCCAGCAGCTTGTCTGTAGCGGGAGGGCGGGAGACCCAGTACTTC
TRBD1 TRBJ2-7 16 . TRBV3-1/TRBV3-2 CASSHSSGTGGYEQYF TGTGCCAGCAGCCACTCCTCCGGGACAGGGGGCTACGAGCAGTACTTC
. TRBJ1-5 14 once TRBV24-1 CATSDPGLGQPQHF TGTGCCACCAGTGACCCAGGGTTGGGTCAGCCCCAGCATTTT
TRBD2 TRBJ2-5 15 once TRBV3-1/TRBV3-2 CASSQGGTSGETQYF TGTGCCAGCAGCCAAGGCGGGACTAGCGGAGAGACCCAGTACTTC
. TRBJ1-5 18 . TRBV24-1 CATSETGRAPSGDQPQHF TGTGCCACCAGTGAGACCGGCAGGGCCCCATCGGGCGATCAGCCCCAGCATTTT
. TRBJ1-1 14 . TRBV18 CASSPTVQNTEAFF TGTGCCAGCTCACCGACAGTCCAGAACACTGAAGCTTTCTTT
. TRBJ2-2 14 . TRBV29-1 CSVAMRENTGELFF TGCAGCGTTGCTATGCGGGAGAACACCGGGGAGCTGTTTTTT